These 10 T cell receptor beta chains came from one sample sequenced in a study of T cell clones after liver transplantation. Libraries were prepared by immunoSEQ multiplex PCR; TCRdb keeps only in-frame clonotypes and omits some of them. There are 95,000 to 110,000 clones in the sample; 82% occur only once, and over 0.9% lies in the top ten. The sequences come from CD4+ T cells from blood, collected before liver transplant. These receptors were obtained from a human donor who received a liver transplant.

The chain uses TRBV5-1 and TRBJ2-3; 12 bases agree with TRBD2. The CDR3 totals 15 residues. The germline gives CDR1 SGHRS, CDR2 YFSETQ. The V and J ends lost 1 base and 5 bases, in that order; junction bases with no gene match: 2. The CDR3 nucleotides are TGCGCCAGCAGCTTGCAACTAGCGGGGGGAGATACGCAGTATTTT. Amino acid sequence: CASSLQLAGGDTQYF.

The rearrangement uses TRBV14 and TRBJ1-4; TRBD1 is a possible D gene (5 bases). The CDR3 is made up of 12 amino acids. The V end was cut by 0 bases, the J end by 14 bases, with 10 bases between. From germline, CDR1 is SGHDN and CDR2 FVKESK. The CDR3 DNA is TGTGCCAGCAGCCAAGAGGGGGAGTACCTGTTTTTT. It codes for CASSQEGEYLFF.

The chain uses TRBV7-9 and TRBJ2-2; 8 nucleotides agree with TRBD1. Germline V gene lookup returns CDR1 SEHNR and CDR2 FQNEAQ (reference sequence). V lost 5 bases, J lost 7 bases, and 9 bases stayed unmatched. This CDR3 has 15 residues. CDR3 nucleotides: TGTGCCAGCAGCCCTGGGGACAGGATAGGCGGGGAGCTGTTTTTT. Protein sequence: CASSPGDRIGGELFF.

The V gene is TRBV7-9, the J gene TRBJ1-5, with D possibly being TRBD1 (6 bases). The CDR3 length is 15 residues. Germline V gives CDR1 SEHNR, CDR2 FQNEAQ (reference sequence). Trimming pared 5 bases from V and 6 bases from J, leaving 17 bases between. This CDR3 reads CASSPGRGNGQPQHF. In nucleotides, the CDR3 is TGTGCCAGCAGCCCCGGCAGGGGTAACGGTCAGCCCCAGCATTTT.

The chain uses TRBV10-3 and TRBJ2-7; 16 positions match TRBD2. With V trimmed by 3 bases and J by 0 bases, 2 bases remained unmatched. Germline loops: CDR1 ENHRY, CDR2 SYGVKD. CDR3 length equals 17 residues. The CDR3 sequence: CAISDGTSGRASYEQYF. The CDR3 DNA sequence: TGTGCCATCAGTGATGGGACTAGCGGGAGGGCCTCCTACGAGCAGTACTTC.

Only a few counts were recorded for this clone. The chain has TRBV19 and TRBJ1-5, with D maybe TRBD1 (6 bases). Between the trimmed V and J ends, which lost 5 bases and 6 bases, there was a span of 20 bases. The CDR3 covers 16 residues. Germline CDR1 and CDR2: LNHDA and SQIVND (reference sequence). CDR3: CASSHLGGAQGQPQHF. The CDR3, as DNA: TGTGCCAGTAGTCACCTCGGGGGGGCTCAGGGTCAGCCCCAGCATTTT.

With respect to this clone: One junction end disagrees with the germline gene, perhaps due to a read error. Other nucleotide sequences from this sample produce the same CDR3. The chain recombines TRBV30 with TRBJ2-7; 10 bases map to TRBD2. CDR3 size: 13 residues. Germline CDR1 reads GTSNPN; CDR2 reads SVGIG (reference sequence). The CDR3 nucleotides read TGCGCCTGGAGTCCTAGCGGGAGTGGCGAGCAGTACTTC. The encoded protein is CAWSPSGSGEQYF.

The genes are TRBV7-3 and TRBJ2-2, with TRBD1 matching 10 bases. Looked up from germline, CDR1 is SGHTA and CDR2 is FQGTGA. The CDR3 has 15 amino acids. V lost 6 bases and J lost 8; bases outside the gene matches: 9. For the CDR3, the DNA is TGTGCCAGCAGATTGACAGGGGGCGCGGTAGGGGAGCTGTTTTTT. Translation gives CASRLTGGAVGELFF.

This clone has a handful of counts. CDR3 nucleotides: TGTGCCTATGACAGGGCTGGGAGCAATGAGCAGTTCTTC. Encoded protein: CAYDRAGSNEQFF. J is TRBJ2-1 and V is TRBV30; 7 nucleotides align to TRBD1. Germline V gene sequence: CDR1 GTSNPN, CDR2 SVGIG (reference sequence). CDR3 length: 13 amino acids. The V gene end was trimmed by 7 bases and the J gene end by 6 bases; junction bases not matched to a gene: 9.

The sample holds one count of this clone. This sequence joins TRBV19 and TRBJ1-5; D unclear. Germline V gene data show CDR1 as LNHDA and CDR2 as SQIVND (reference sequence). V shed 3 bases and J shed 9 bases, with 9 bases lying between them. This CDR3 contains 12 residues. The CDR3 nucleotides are TGTGCCAGTAGTATCGGTCCCCCGCCCCAGCATTTT. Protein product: CASSIGPPPQHF.